The rows below give T cell receptor beta chains drawn from one sample of a study of post-analysis software for immune sequencing data. MiXCR was run by TCRdb on the PCR reads, yielding one entry per CDR3 protein. The table has about 160,000 distinct CDR3 sequences, around 36% seen once; the top ten hold 25% to 35%. This sample comprised blood, obtained after autologous hematopoietic stem cell transplantation. Receptor source: a girl between 10 and 17 years old with multiple sclerosis. Each CDR3 is given with its conserved first and last residue. Fields, in order: CDR3 length, clone size, D gene, V gene, J gene, CDR3 protein, CDR3 DNA. A D gene is named only where the DNA matches it firmly. Clone size is not always given. Where it is, it says once, few, many or a class for expanded clones.

>12|.|.|TRBV20-1|TRBJ2-1
CSASSRTDEQFF
TGCAGTGCCTCATCCAGGACGGATGAGCAGTTCTTC
>16|.|.|TRBV12-1|TRBJ2-3
CASSFAGGGYTDTQYF
TGTGCCAGCAGCTTTGCGGGCGGGGGATACACAGATACGCAGTATTTT
>13|.|.|TRBV6-2/TRBV6-3|TRBJ2-3
CASRIRLGDTQYF
TGTGCCAGCAGGATCCGGCTGGGAGATACGCAGTATTTT
>18|.|TRBD2|TRBV7-8|TRBJ2-1
CASSSGLAATAPYNEQFF
TGTGCCAGCAGCTCAGGACTAGCGGCAACGGCGCCCTACAATGAGCAGTTCTTC
>15|few|.|TRBV27|TRBJ2-1
CASSLGDLAYNEQFF
TGTGCCAGCAGCCTTGGGGACCTTGCTTACAATGAGCAGTTCTTC
>15|few|.|TRBV14|TRBJ2-1
CASSQGWPKANEQFF
TGTGCCAGCAGCCAAGGCTGGCCTAAAGCTAATGAGCAGTTCTTC
>21|.|.|TRBV20-1|TRBJ2-5
CSARGIQGPTHPTSLQETQYF
TGCAGTGCTAGAGGGATTCAGGGGCCAACCCACCCGACTAGCCTCCAAGAGACCCAGTACTTC
>15|.|TRBD1|TRBV20-1|TRBJ2-1
CNARADRGLVDEQFF
TGCAATGCTAGAGCGGACAGGGGGCTGGTCGATGAGCAGTTCTTC
>17|.|TRBD2|TRBV20-1|TRBJ2-3
CSARAIAGEMSTDTQYF
TGCAGTGCTAGAGCGATAGCGGGAGAAATGAGCACAGATACGCAGTATTTT
>14|many|TRBD2|TRBV7-9|TRBJ2-1
CASSLAAGYNEQFF
TGTGCCAGCAGCTTAGCAGCGGGATACAATGAGCAGTTCTTC
>14|.|.|TRBV5-1|TRBJ2-2
CASSLAQNTGELFF
TGCGCCAGCAGCTTGGCACAGAACACCGGGGAGCTGTTTTTT
>14|many|.|TRBV12-3/TRBV12-4|TRBJ1-2
CASSTGGNNYGYTF
TGTGCCAGCTCAACCGGGGGGAATAACTATGGCTACACCTTC
>15|.|.|TRBV12-3/TRBV12-4|TRBJ1-5
CASSRTDNSNQPQHF
TGTGCCAGCAGCCGGACGGATAATAGCAATCAGCCCCAGCATTTT
>12|few|.|TRBV6-2/TRBV6-3|TRBJ1-4
CATARSGVRLFF
TGTGCCACCGCCCGGAGTGGGGTACGGCTGTTTTTT
>18|.|TRBD2|TRBV27|TRBJ2-1
CASSLGSRLAGWYNEQFF
TGTGCCAGCAGTTTAGGCAGTAGGTTAGCGGGATGGTACAATGAGCAGTTCTTC
>14|many|.|TRBV29-1|TRBJ2-1
CSVGRRVRDNEQFF
TGCAGCGTTGGTCGACGAGTAAGGGACAATGAGCAGTTCTTC
>16|few|.|TRBV6-1|TRBJ2-7
CASSESGGDPPYEQYF
TGTGCCAGCAGTGAATCTGGAGGGGACCCACCCTACGAGCAGTACTTC
>12|.|.|TRBV20-1|TRBJ2-7
CSASPNPGEQYF
TGCAGTGCCAGTCCCAACCCAGGGGAGCAGTACTTC
>17|few|.|TRBV28|TRBJ2-1
CASSYPRWTVPISEQFF
TGTGCCAGCAGTTACCCCCGGTGGACAGTCCCCATAAGTGAGCAGTTCTTC
>14|many|TRBD1|TRBV29-1|TRBJ1-2
CSVEDPTGVYGYTF
TGCAGCGTTGAAGACCCGACAGGGGTCTATGGCTACACCTTC
>15|.|.|TRBV20-1|TRBJ2-7
CSAEIYWQAVGEQYF
TGCAGTGCCGAGATCTACTGGCAGGCCGTGGGGGAGCAGTACTTC
>15|few|TRBD2|TRBV20-1|TRBJ2-7
CSARWASGRVYEQYF
TGCAGTGCTAGGTGGGCTAGCGGGAGAGTCTACGAGCAGTACTTC
>14|many|.|TRBV5-1|TRBJ2-1
CASSGKTNYNEQFF
TGCGCCAGCAGCGGGAAGACGAACTACAATGAGCAGTTCTTC